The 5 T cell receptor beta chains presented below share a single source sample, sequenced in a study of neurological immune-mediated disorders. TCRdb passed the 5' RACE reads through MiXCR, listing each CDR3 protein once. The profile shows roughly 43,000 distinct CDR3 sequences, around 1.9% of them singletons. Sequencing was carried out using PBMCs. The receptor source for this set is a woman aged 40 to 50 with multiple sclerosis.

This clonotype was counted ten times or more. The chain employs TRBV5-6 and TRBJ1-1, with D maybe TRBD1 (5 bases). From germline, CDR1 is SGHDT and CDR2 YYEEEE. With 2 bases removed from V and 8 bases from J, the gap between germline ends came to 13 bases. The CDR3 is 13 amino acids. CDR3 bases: TGTGCCAGCAGCTTTGAGGGGTTAGGGGAAGCTTTCTTT. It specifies CASSFEGLGEAFF.

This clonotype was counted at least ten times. CDR3 residues: CASSYSGTDNQPQHF. The CDR3 bases are TGTGCCAGCAGTTACTCTGGGACAGACAATCAGCCCCAGCATTTT. The chain combines TRBV6-6 with TRBJ1-5; 7 positions match TRBD1. The germline gives CDR1 MNHNY, CDR2 SVGAGI (reference sequence). This CDR3 has 15 residues. V was pared by 0 bases and J by 3 bases, with 2 bases of the junction left unmatched.

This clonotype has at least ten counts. The CDR3 region is CASSLALAAGELFF. The CDR3 region has the DNA TGTGCCAGCAGCTTAGCACTAGCTGCCGGGGAGCTGTTTTTT. The chain joins TRBV11-2 to TRBJ2-2; D possibly corresponds to TRBD2 (6 bases). Trimming stripped 1 base from V and 6 bases from J, with 9 bases between. CDR1 is SGHAT and CDR2 is FQNNGV in the germline V gene. This CDR3 has 14 amino acids. Full variable domain (outside the CDR3, taken from reference TRBV11-2 and TRBJ2-2): EAGVAQSPRYKIIEKRQSVAFWCNPISGHATLYWYQQILGQGPKLLIQFQNNGVVDDSQLPKDRFSAERLKGVDSTLKIQPAKLEDSAVYLCASSLALAAGELFFGEGSRLTVL.

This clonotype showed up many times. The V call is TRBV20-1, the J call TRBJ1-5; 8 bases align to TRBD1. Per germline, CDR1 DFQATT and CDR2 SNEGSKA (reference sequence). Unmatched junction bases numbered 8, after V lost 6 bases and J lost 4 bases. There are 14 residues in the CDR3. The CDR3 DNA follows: TGCAGTGCCAGCGGACAGGGCAGGAATCAGCCCCAGCATTTT. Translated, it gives CSASGQGRNQPQHF.

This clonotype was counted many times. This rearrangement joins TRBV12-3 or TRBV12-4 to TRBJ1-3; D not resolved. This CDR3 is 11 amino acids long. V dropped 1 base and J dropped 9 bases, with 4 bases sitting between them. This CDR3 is CASSLGPTIYF. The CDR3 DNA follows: TGTGCCAGCAGTTTAGGGCCCACCATATATTTT.